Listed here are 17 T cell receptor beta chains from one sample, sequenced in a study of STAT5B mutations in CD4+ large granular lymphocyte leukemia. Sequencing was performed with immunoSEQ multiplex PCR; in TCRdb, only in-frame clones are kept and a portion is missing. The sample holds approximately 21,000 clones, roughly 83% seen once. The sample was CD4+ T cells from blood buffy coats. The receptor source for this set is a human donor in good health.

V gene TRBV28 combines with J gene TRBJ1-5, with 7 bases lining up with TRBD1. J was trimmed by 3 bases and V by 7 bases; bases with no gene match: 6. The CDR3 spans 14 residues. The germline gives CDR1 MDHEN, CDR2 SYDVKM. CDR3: CASTNGQDNQPQHF. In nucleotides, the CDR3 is TGTGCCAGCACTAATGGACAGGACAATCAGCCCCAGCATTTT. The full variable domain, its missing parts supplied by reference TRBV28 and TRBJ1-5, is DVKVTQSSRYLVKRTGEKVFLECVQDMDHENMFWYRQDPGLGLRLIYFSYDVKMKEKGDIPEGYSVSREKKERFSLILESASTNQTSMYLCASTNGQDNQPQHFGDGTRLSIL.

The CDR3 here is CASSPISGANVLTF. In DNA, the CDR3 is TGTGCCAGCAGCCCGATCTCTGGGGCCAACGTCCTGACTTTC. This chain connects TRBV13 to TRBJ2-6; D unresolved. The CDR3 length is 14 residues. Trimming removed 5 bases at V and 0 bases at J, with 5 bases between. CDR1 and CDR2 (germline): PRHDT, FYEKMQ (reference sequence).

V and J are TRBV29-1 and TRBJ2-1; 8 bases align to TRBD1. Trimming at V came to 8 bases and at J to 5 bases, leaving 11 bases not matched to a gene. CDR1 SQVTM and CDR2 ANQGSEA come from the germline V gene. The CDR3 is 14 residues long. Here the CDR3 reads CSISRTGNHNEQFF. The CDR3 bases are TGCAGCATCTCTCGGACAGGGAACCACAATGAGCAGTTCTTC.

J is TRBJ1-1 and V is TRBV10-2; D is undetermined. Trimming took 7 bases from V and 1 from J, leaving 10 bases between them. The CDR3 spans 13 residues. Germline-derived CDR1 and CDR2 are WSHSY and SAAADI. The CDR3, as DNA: TGCGCCAGCAACGTCGACCCGAACACTGAAGCTTTCTTT. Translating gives CASNVDPNTEAFF.

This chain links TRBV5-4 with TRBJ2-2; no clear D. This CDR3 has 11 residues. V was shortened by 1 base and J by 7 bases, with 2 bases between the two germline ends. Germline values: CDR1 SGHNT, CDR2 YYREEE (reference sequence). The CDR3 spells CASSLYGELFF. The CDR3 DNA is TGTGCCAGCAGCTTGTACGGGGAGCTGTTTTTT. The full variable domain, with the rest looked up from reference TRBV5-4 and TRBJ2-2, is ETGVTQSPTHLIKTRGQQVTLRCSSQSGHNTVSWYQQALGQGPQFIFQYYREEENGRGNFPPRFSGLQFPNYSSELNVNALELDDSALYLCASSLYGELFFGEGSRLTVL.

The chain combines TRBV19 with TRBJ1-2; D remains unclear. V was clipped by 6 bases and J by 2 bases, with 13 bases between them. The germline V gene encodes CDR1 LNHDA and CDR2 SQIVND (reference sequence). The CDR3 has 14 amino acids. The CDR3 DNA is TGTGCCAGTAGACAGACGGGCCGCAACTATGGCTACACCTTC. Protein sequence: CASRQTGRNYGYTF.

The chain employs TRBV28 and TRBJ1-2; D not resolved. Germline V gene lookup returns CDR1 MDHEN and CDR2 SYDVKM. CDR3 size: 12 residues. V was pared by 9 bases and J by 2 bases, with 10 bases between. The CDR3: CASRAPNYGYTF. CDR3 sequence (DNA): TGTGCCAGTAGGGCCCCCAACTATGGCTACACCTTC.

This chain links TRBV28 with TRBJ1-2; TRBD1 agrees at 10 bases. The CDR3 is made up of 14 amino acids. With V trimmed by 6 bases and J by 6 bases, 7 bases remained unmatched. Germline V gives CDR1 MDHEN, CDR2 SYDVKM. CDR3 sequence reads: CASSPGQGSDGYTF. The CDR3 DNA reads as TGTGCCAGCAGCCCGGGACAGGGGTCTGATGGCTACACCTTC.

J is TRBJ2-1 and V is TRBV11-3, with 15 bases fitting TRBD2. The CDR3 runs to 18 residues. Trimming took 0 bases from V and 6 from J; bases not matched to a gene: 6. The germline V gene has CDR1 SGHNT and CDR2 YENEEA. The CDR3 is CASSLDGLAGGVGNEQFF. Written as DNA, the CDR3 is TGTGCCAGCAGCTTAGATGGACTAGCGGGAGGGGTTGGCAATGAGCAGTTCTTC.

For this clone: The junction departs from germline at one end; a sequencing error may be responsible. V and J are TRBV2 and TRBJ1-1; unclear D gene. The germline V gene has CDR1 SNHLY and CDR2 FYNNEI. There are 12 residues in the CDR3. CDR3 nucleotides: TGTACCAGCAGTGAACAGAACACTGAAGCTTTCTTT. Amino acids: CTSSEQNTEAFF.

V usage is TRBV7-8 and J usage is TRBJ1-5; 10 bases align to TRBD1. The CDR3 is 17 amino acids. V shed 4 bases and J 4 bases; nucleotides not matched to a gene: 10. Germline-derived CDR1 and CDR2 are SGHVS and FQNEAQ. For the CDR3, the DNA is TGTGCCAGCAGCTCCATAGGACAGGGGGTGATAAATCAGCCCCAGCATTTT. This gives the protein CASSSIGQGVINQPQHF.

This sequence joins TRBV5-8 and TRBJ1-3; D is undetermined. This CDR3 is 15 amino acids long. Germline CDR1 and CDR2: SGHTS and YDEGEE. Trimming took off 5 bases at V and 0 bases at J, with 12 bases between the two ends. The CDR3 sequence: CASRMADLSGNTIYF. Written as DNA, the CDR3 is TGTGCCAGCAGGATGGCTGACCTCTCTGGAAACACCATATATTTT. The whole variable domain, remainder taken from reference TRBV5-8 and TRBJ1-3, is EAGVTQSPTHLIKTRGQQATLRCSPISGHTSVYWYQQALGLGLQFLLWYDEGEERNRGNFPPRFSGRQFPNYSSELNVNALELEDSALYLCASRMADLSGNTIYFGEGSWLTVV.

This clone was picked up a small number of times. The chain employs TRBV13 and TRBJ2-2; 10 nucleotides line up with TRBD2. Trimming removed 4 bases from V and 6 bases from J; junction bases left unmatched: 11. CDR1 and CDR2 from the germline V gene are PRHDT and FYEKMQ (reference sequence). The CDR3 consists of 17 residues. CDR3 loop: CASSSTPGLALAGELFF. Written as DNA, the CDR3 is TGTGCCAGCAGCTCAACACCGGGACTAGCGTTGGCCGGGGAGCTGTTTTTT.

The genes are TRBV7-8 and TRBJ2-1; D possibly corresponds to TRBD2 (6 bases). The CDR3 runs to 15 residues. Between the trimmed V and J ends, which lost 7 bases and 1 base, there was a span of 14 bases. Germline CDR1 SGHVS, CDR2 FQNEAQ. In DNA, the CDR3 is TGTGCCAGCAACGAAGGAGCGGGTTCCTACAATGAGCAGTTCTTC. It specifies CASNEGAGSYNEQFF.

This CDR3 is CASSPPSAGGRGANVLTF. DNA of the CDR3: TGTGCCAGCAGCCCCCCATCGGCGGGAGGACGTGGGGCCAACGTCCTGACTTTC. The V call is TRBV5-4, the J call TRBJ2-6, with 8 nucleotides matching TRBD2. V was clipped by 4 bases and J by 3 bases; unmatched bases: 12. There are 18 residues in the CDR3. Germline lookup yields CDR1 SGHNT and CDR2 YYREEE (reference sequence). Full variable domain (outside the CDR3, taken from reference TRBV5-4 and TRBJ2-6): ETGVTQSPTHLIKTRGQQVTLRCSSQSGHNTVSWYQQALGQGPQFIFQYYREEENGRGNFPPRFSGLQFPNYSSELNVNALELDDSALYLCASSPPSAGGRGANVLTFGAGSRLTVL.

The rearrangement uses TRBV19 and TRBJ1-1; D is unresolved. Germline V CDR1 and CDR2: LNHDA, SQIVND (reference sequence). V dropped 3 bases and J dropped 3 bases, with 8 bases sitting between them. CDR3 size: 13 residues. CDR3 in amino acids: CASSIRSYTEAFF. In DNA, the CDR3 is TGTGCCAGTAGTATTCGCAGCTACACTGAAGCTTTCTTT.

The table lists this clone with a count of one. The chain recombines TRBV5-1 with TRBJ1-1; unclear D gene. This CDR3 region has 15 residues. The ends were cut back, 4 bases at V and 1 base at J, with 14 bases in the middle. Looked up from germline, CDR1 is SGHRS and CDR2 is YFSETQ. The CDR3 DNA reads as TGCGCCAGCAGCCCGGAGTTTCGGGCGAACACTGAAGCTTTCTTT. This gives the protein CASSPEFRANTEAFF.